Each of the 26 T cell receptor beta chains below was sequenced from the same sample in a study of beta chain features in type 1 diabetes. The authors reverse transcribed all of the isolated RNA, so sequencing captured expressed TCRB transcripts. Produced via immunoSEQ multiplex PCR; TCRdb's table is partial and in-frame only. Of hundreds of thousands of clones listed, roughly 8% are singletons. The sample taken for sequencing was central memory CD4+ T cells from blood. The receptors were sampled from a woman between 18 and 30 years old in good health.

This clone was picked up a small number of times. The chain joins TRBV4-3 to TRBJ2-2, with D possibly TRBD2 on 8 matching bases. CDR3 length: 20 amino acids. Looked up from germline, CDR1 is LGHNA and CDR2 is YSLEER. V was clipped by 3 bases and J by 3 bases, with 26 bases between them. CDR3 amino acids: CASSQLLATGAGGDTGELFF. CDR3 in DNA: TGCGCCAGCAGCCAGCTCCTTGCTACAGGGGCGGGGGGAGACACCGGGGAGCTGTTTTTT.

This clone was observed a handful of times. The genes are TRBV28 and TRBJ1-2, with TRBD1 as a possible D gene (5 bases). V dropped 6 bases and J dropped 4 bases, with 15 bases sitting between them. The CDR3 covers 14 residues. The germline gives CDR1 MDHEN, CDR2 SYDVKM. DNA of the CDR3: TGTGCCAGCAGGCAGGGAGGCCCTCTCTATGGCTACACCTTC. Protein product: CASRQGGPLYGYTF.

The chain is built from TRBV15 and TRBJ2-7; possibly TRBD1 or TRBD2 for D (5 bases each). The CDR3 length is 15 residues. V was trimmed by 0 bases and J by 1 base, leaving 10 bases between them. Germline V gene sequence: CDR1 LNHNV, CDR2 YYDKDF (reference sequence). This CDR3 reads CATSRDLGDSYEQYF. CDR3 bases: TGTGCCACCAGCAGAGATCTGGGGGATTCCTACGAGCAGTACTTC. The whole variable domain, filled in from reference TRBV15 and TRBJ2-7, reads DAMVIQNPRYQVTQFGKPVTLSCSQTLNHNVMYWYQQKSSQAPKLLFHYYDKDFNNEADTPDNFQSRRPNTSFCFLDIRSPGLGDTAMYLCATSRDLGDSYEQYFGPGTRLTVT.

The V gene is TRBV6-5, the J gene TRBJ2-1; 12 bases agree with TRBD2. V lost 4 bases, J lost 9 bases, and 10 bases stayed unmatched. Per the germline V gene, CDR1 is MNHEY and CDR2 is SVGAGI. The CDR3 sequence is 16 residues long. The CDR3 DNA is TGTGCCAGCAGTTCCTGGGGGCCTAGCGGGAGGGGTGAGCAGTTCTTC. Translated: CASSSWGPSGRGEQFF.

The V and J genes are TRBV7-8 and TRBJ2-1; TRBD1 might be the D (5 bases). CDR1 SGHVS and CDR2 FQNEAQ come from the germline V gene. CDR3 length: 13 residues. With 7 bases removed from V and 3 bases from J, the gap between germline ends came to 10 bases. The CDR3 here is CASTTGSYNEQFF. CDR3 DNA sequence: TGTGCCAGCACTACAGGAAGCTACAATGAGCAGTTCTTC. Supplemented by reference TRBV7-8 and TRBJ2-1, the full variable domain reads GAGVSQSPRYKVAKRGQDVALRCDPISGHVSLFWYQQALGQGPEFLTYFQNEAQLDKSGLPSDRFFAERPEGSVSTLKIQRTQQEDSAVYLCASTTGSYNEQFFGPGTRLTVL.

This clone was seen more than once but under ten times. The V call is TRBV6-6, the J call TRBJ1-1; D uncertain. The CDR3 runs 15 residues. Per germline, CDR1 MNHNY and CDR2 SVGAGI (reference sequence). The V and J ends lost 6 bases and 6 bases respectively, with 20 bases between them. CDR3 loop: CASSDWVSGKAEAFF. For the CDR3, the DNA is TGTGCCAGCAGCGACTGGGTCTCCGGGAAGGCTGAAGCTTTCTTT.

This clone was seen more than once but under ten times. The V and J genes are TRBV28 and TRBJ2-2; D is uncertain. Germline V CDR1 and CDR2: MDHEN, SYDVKM. The CDR3 totals 13 residues. With 5 bases removed from V and 0 bases from J, the gap between germline ends came to 4 bases. CDR3 region: CASSPPNTGELFF. The DNA of the CDR3 is TGTGCCAGCAGTCCCCCGAACACCGGGGAGCTGTTTTTT. Combining the CDR3 with reference TRBV28 and TRBJ2-2 gives the whole variable domain DVKVTQSSRYLVKRTGEKVFLECVQDMDHENMFWYRQDPGLGLRLIYFSYDVKMKEKGDIPEGYSVSREKKERFSLILESASTNQTSMYLCASSPPNTGELFFGEGSRLTVL.

The rearrangement joins TRBV9 to TRBJ2-2, with 8 positions matching TRBD2. Germline values: CDR1 SGDLS, CDR2 YYNGEE. V lost 2 bases and J lost 4; bases outside the gene matches: 4. The length of the CDR3 is 15 residues. CDR3 nucleotides: TGTGCCAGCAGCGTCGACGGGAGGGCCACCGGGGAGCTGTTTTTT. Its translation: CASSVDGRATGELFF.

The chain couples TRBV7-6 to TRBJ2-1; D not certain. From germline, CDR1 is SGHVS and CDR2 FNYEAQ. This CDR3 has 13 amino acids. Trimming took 2 bases from V and 5 from J, leaving 7 bases between them. The CDR3 coding sequence is TGTGCCAGCAGCTTACGTGAGGACAATGAGCAGTTCTTC. It is translated as CASSLREDNEQFF.

V usage is TRBV4-2 and J usage is TRBJ2-1, with 9 nucleotides matching TRBD2. The CDR3 runs 14 residues. J lost 15 bases, V lost 4 bases, and 13 bases had no gene match. CDR1 LGHNA and CDR2 YNFKEQ come from the germline V gene. This chain's CDR3 is CASSLDRAGGRPFF. CDR3 bases: TGTGCCAGCAGCCTCGACCGGGCGGGAGGGCGGCCGTTCTTC.

This clone was picked up a small number of times. The chain uses TRBV7-8 and TRBJ2-2, with D unclear. This CDR3 comprises 16 residues. Trimming took off 5 bases at V and 5 bases at J, with 18 bases between the two ends. From germline, CDR1 is SGHVS and CDR2 FQNEAQ. Here the CDR3 DNA reads TGTGCCAGCAGCGCAATGACTCCCCCTGAAACCGGGGAGCTGTTTTTT. It codes for CASSAMTPPETGELFF.

This clone occurred a few times. V and J are TRBV19 and TRBJ2-2, with TRBD2 matching over 7 bases. CDR1 and CDR2 from the germline V gene are LNHDA and SQIVND (reference sequence). The trim removed 4 bases at V and 1 base at J, leaving 6 bases unmatched. The CDR3 consists of 16 residues. This CDR3 reads CASSNPGLGNTGELFF. For the CDR3, the DNA is TGTGCCAGTAGTAACCCCGGACTAGGGAACACCGGGGAGCTGTTTTTT. Full variable domain (missing parts from reference TRBV19 and TRBJ2-2): DGGITQSPKYLFRKEGQNVTLSCEQNLNHDAMYWYRQDPGQGLRLIYYSQIVNDFQKGDIAEGYSVSREKKESFPLTVTSAQKNPTAFYLCASSNPGLGNTGELFFGEGSRLTVL.

This clone appeared many times. The sample holds other DNA sequences that translate to the same CDR3. This sequence joins TRBV5-1 and TRBJ2-2; no reliable D call. The CDR3 has 14 amino acids. V was shortened by 0 bases and J by 1 base, with 4 bases between the two germline ends. The V gene's germline CDR1 is SGHRS and CDR2 YFSETQ. CDR3 loop: CASSLAGNTGELFF. As DNA, the CDR3 is TGCGCCAGCAGCTTGGCCGGGAACACCGGGGAGCTGTTTTTT. The full variable domain, with the rest looked up from reference TRBV5-1 and TRBJ2-2, is KAGVTQTPRYLIKTRGQQVTLSCSPISGHRSVSWYQQTPGQGLQFLFEYFSETQRNKGNFPGRFSGRQFSNSRSEMNVSTLELGDSALYLCASSLAGNTGELFFGEGSRLTVL.

This rearrangement joins TRBV14 to TRBJ2-3, with D unresolved. Trimming took 0 bases from V and 9 from J, leaving 13 bases between them. The CDR3 extends over 14 amino acids. The germline V gene has CDR1 SGHDN and CDR2 FVKESK. CDR3 protein: CASSQDFPRRTQYF. The CDR3 DNA reads as TGTGCCAGCAGCCAAGATTTTCCGCGTCGAACGCAGTATTTT.

The chain couples TRBV4-2 to TRBJ1-2; TRBD1 might be the D (5 bases). The CDR3 covers 15 residues. In germline, CDR1 is LGHNA, CDR2 YNFKEQ. With 0 bases removed from V and 4 bases from J, the gap between germline ends came to 12 bases. The CDR3 coding sequence is TGTGCCAGCAGCCAAGATAGCCAGGGTGCCTATGGCTACACCTTC. Translation gives CASSQDSQGAYGYTF.

This clone was recorded once. This chain links TRBV4-3 with TRBJ2-1; 8 bases agree with TRBD1. Germline loops: CDR1 LGHNA, CDR2 YSLEER. The CDR3 length is 18 residues. Germline trimming cut 0 bases from V and 3 bases from J; bases unmatched to any gene: 10. CDR3 sequence: CASSQDPPTGVGYNEQFF. The CDR3 DNA follows: TGCGCCAGCAGCCAAGACCCCCCGACAGGGGTGGGCTACAATGAGCAGTTCTTC.

This clone was counted ten times or more. The chain joins TRBV29-1 to TRBJ2-3, with TRBD2 identical over 10 bases. From germline, CDR1 is SQVTM and CDR2 ANQGSEA. The CDR3 is made up of 15 amino acids. J gave up 5 bases and V 4 bases, and 9 bases lay outside the gene matches. The CDR3 sequence is CSVGGLAGAVDTQYF. The CDR3 DNA is TGCAGCGTTGGAGGGCTAGCGGGAGCTGTAGATACGCAGTATTTT.

This clone was counted only a few times. This sample includes further DNA sequences coding for the same CDR3. The chain is built from TRBV27 and TRBJ1-5; 7 bases line up with TRBD1. The V segment lost 7 bases and the J segment 7 bases; nucleotides outside the gene matches: 4. Germline CDR1 and CDR2: MNHEY and SMNVEV (reference sequence). This CDR3 has 12 amino acids. CDR3 region: CASKAGGQPQHF. The CDR3 DNA follows: TGTGCCAGCAAGGCAGGGGGACAGCCCCAGCATTTT.

The chain combines TRBV6-5 with TRBJ2-7, with 12 positions matching TRBD2. The CDR3 contains 15 residues. J lost 3 bases, V lost 6 bases, and 6 bases had no gene match. From germline, CDR1 is MNHEY and CDR2 SVGAGI. Here the CDR3 DNA reads TGTGCCAGCAGCTCCGGGACTAGCGGGCTCTACGAGCAGTACTTC. Translation: CASSSGTSGLYEQYF.

In its sample, this clone was seen a few times. The V gene is TRBV7-7, the J gene TRBJ2-3, with D perhaps matching TRBD1 or TRBD2 (5 bases each). The CDR3 has 13 residues. Trimming cost V 1 base and J 9 bases, with 11 bases left between them. Germline lookup yields CDR1 SSHAT and CDR2 FNYEAQ (reference sequence). CDR3 nucleotides: TGTGCCAGCAGCTTAGGTGTCAGGGAGACGCAGTATTTT. Amino acid sequence: CASSLGVRETQYF.

This rearrangement joins TRBV9 to TRBJ1-4, with TRBD1 matching over 9 bases. The CDR3 is 16 amino acids. Losses at the gene ends were 1 base for V and 4 bases for J; bases not matched to a gene: 5. Germline lookup yields CDR1 SGDLS and CDR2 YYNGEE. The DNA of the CDR3 is TGTGCCAGCAGCGTACAACAGGGGGCGAGTAATGAAAAACTGTTTTTT. Translated, it gives CASSVQQGASNEKLFF.

This clone turned up a few times. The chain employs TRBV28 and TRBJ1-4, with 9 positions matching TRBD1. This CDR3 has 17 residues. Germline loops: CDR1 MDHEN, CDR2 SYDVKM. V lost 5 bases to trimming and J lost 10 bases; unmatched junction nucleotides: 17. The DNA of the CDR3 is TGTGCCAGCAGTCATTATCTACCGGGACAGGGTTTTGGAAAACTGTTTTTT. This sequence encodes CASSHYLPGQGFGKLFF.

This clone appeared a few times. V is TRBV18 and J is TRBJ2-7; no reliable D call. CDR1 and CDR2 (germline): KGHSH, LQKENI. The CDR3 length is 13 residues. With 6 bases removed from V and 2 bases from J, the gap between germline ends came to 11 bases. In DNA form, the CDR3 reads TGTGCCAGCTCGCCAAACCGGGCCTACGAGCAGTACTTC. It encodes CASSPNRAYEQYF. The full variable domain, in which reference TRBV18 and TRBJ2-7 provide the parts outside the CDR3, is NAGVMQNPRHLVRRRGQEARLRCSPMKGHSHVYWYRQLPEEGLKFMVYLQKENIIDESGMPKERFSAEFPKEGPSILRIQQVVRGDSAAYFCASSPNRAYEQYFGPGTRLTVT.

This clone occurred many times. The J gene is TRBJ2-1, the V gene TRBV21-1. TRBV21-1 is marked as a pseudogene. The CDR3 consists of 11 residues. This CDR3 reads CASSSGTEQFF. CDR3 in DNA: TGTGCCAGCAGCTCGGGGACTGAGCAGTTCTTC.

The genes are TRBV6-6 and TRBJ2-3; tentatively, D is TRBD2 (6 bases). V was cut by 6 bases and J by 4 bases, with 14 bases left in between. Germline CDR1 reads MNHNY; CDR2 reads SVGAGI (reference sequence). There are 14 residues in the CDR3. The DNA of the CDR3 is TGTGCCAGCAGCGGGAGAATCGGCGCAGATACGCAGTATTTT. Translation: CASSGRIGADTQYF.

This clone came up a few times. The J gene is TRBJ2-1, the V gene TRBV15; 8 bases align to TRBD1. V was clipped by 1 base and J by 8 bases; unmatched bases: 16. Per the germline V gene, CDR1 is LNHNV and CDR2 is YYDKDF (reference sequence). The CDR3 runs 18 residues. The CDR3 DNA reads as TGTGCCACCAGCAGAGTATCGCACGGGACAGGACTGATGGATGAGCAGTTCTTC. It codes for CATSRVSHGTGLMDEQFF.